These T cell receptor beta chains were read from a single sample in a study of T cells in Graves' hyperthyroidism and ophthalmopathy. TCRdb re-called the multiplex PCR reads through MiXCR, storing one row per CDR3 protein. The top ten clones hold around 4% of a sample with more than 500,000 distinct CDR3 sequences, about 16% of them seen once. Material: blood. The receptors here all came from a woman under 40 with Graves' hyperthyroidism. Each CDR3 is given with its conserved first and last residue. The D gene is left open where the match is weak. The listing skips clone size in some rows; elsewhere it reads once, few, many or a size class.

TGTGCCAGCTCACCCCGGGACACATCAGTCGAGCAGTACTTC,CASSPRDTSVEQYF,NA,NA,TRBJ2-7,TRBV18
TGTGCCAGCAGCCAACCCCGGGACAGTTACCAAGAGACCCAGTACTTC,CASSQPRDSYQETQYF,TRBD1,NA,TRBJ2-5,TRBV14
TGTGCCAGCAGCCAAGATGGGGACGGGGAGCTGTTTTTT,CASSQDGDGELFF,NA,many,TRBJ2-2,TRBV3-1
TGTGCCAGCAGCCAAGAAGGGGGAGGCAATCAGCCCCAGCATTTT,CASSQEGGGNQPQHF,NA,few,TRBJ1-5,TRBV3-1
TGTGCCAGCAGTTTGGGTAGCGGTTACTCCTACAATGAGCAGTTCTTC,CASSLGSGYSYNEQFF,NA,NA,TRBJ2-1,TRBV27
TGTGCCAGCAGCTTGGGGGGAGGTTACACAGAGACGCAGTATTTT,CASSLGGGYTETQYF,NA,NA,TRBJ2-3,TRBV5-4
TGTGCCAGCAGCTTAGCGATGGGTAGCGGGGGACACGAGCAGTACTTC,CASSLAMGSGGHEQYF,TRBD2,many,TRBJ2-7,TRBV7-9
TGTGCCAGCAGCTTGGGCAGGGTTCGCGGCTACACCTTC,CASSLGRVRGYTF,NA,few,TRBJ1-2,TRBV5-8
TGTGCCAGCAGTTTCGGGAGTAACACTGAAGCTTTCTTT,CASSFGSNTEAFF,NA,many,TRBJ1-1,TRBV27
TGCAGTGCTAGAGGCGAGGGAGGGGGCACTGAAGCTTTCTTT,CSARGEGGGTEAFF,NA,many,TRBJ1-1,TRBV20-1
TGTGCCAGCAGCTTAGAATTCGCGGGAGCCACAGATACGCAGTATTTT,CASSLEFAGATDTQYF,TRBD2,many,TRBJ2-3,TRBV11-2
TGTGCCAGCAGCTTGGTAGCGGGAGTGACCGGGGAGCTGTTTTTT,CASSLVAGVTGELFF,TRBD2,few,TRBJ2-2,TRBV5-4